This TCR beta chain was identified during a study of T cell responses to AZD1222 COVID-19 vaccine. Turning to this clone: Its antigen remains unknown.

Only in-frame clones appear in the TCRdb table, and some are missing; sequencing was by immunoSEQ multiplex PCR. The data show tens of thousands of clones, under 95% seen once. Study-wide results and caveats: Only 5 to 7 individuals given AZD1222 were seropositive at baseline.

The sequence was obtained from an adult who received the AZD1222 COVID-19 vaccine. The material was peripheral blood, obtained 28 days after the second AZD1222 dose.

The CDR3 sequence is CASSLPSGRGTDTQYF. The DNA for the CDR3 is TGCGCCAGCAGCCTCCCTAGCGGGAGGGGCACAGATACGCAGTATTTT. The genes are TRBV5-1 and TRBJ2-3; 12 bases are shared with TRBD2. V was pared by 4 bases and J by 1 base, with 4 bases of the junction left unmatched. CDR1 SGHRS and CDR2 YFSETQ come from the germline V gene. The CDR3 extends over 16 amino acids.